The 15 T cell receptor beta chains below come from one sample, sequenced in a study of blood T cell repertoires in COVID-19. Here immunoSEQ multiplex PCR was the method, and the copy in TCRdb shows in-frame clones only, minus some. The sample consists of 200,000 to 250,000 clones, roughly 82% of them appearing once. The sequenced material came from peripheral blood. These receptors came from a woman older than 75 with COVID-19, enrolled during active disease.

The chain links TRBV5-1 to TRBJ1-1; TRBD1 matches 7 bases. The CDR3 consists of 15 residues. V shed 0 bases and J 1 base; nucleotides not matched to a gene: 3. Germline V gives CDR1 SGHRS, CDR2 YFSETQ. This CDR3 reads CASSLAGGWNTEAFF. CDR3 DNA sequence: TGCGCCAGCAGCTTGGCAGGGGGGTGGAACACTGAAGCTTTCTTT. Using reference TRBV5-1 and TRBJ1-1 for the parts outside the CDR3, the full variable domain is KAGVTQTPRYLIKTRGQQVTLSCSPISGHRSVSWYQQTPGQGLQFLFEYFSETQRNKGNFPGRFSGRQFSNSRSEMNVSTLELGDSALYLCASSLAGGWNTEAFFGQGTRLTVV.

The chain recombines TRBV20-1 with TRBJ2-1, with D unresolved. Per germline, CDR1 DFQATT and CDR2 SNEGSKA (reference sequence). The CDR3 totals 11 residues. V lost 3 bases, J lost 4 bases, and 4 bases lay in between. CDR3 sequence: CSASPYNEQFF. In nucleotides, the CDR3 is TGCAGTGCTAGCCCGTACAATGAGCAGTTCTTC.

The DNA for the CDR3 is TGTGCCAGCAGCTTAGATGGCCCATACAATGAGCAGTTCTTC. Amino acids: CASSLDGPYNEQFF. The chain joins TRBV11-2 to TRBJ2-1, with D hard to call. Trimming took 0 bases from V and 4 from J, leaving 7 bases between them. The germline gives CDR1 SGHAT, CDR2 FQNNGV. There are 14 residues in the CDR3.

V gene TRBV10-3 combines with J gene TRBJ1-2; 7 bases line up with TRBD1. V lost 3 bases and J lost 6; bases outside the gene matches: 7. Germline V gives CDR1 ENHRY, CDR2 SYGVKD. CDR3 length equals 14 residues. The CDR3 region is CAISDPGQANGYTF. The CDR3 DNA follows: TGTGCCATCAGTGACCCCGGACAGGCCAATGGCTACACCTTC.

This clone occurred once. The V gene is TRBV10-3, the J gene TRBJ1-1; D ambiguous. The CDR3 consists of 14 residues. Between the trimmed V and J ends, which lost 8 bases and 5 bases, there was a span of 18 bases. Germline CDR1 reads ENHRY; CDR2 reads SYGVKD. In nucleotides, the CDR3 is TGTGCCATCTCAGGCTCCTCCGGGAAAACTGAAGCTTTCTTT. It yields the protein CAISGSSGKTEAFF.

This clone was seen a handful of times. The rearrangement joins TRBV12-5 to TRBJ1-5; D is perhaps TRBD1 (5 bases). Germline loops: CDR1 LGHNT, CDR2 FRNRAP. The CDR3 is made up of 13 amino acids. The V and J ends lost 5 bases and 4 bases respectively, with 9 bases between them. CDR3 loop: CASGRGLNQPQHF. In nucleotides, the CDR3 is TGTGCTAGTGGTAGGGGCTTGAATCAGCCCCAGCATTTT.

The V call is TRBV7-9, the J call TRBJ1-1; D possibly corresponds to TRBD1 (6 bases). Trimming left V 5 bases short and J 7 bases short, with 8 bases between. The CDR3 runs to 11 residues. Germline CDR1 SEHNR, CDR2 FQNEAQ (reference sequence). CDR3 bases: TGTGCCAGCAGCCTGACAGGTGAAGCTTTCTTT. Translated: CASSLTGEAFF. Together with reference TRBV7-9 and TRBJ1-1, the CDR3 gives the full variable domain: DTGVSQNPRHKITKRGQNVTFRCDPISEHNRLYWYRQTLGQGPEFLTYFQNEAQLEKSRLLSDRFSAERPKGSFSTLEIQRTEQGDSAMYLCASSLTGEAFFGQGTRLTVV.

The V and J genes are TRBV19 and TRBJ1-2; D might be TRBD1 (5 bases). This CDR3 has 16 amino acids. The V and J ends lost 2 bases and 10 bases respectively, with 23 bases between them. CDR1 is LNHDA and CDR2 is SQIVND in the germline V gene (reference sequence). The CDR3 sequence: CASSISGGTAGVVYTF. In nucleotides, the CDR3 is TGTGCCAGTAGTATAAGTGGAGGGACGGCCGGTGTAGTCTACACCTTC.

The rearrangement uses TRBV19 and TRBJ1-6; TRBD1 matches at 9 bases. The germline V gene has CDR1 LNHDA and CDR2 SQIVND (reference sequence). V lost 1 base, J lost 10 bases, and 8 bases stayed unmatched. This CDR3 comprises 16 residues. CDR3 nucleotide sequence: TGTGCCAGTAGTATAGCAGGACAGGGGTTCGACTCACCCCTCCACTTT. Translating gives CASSIAGQGFDSPLHF. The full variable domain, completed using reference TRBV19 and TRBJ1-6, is DGGITQSPKYLFRKEGQNVTLSCEQNLNHDAMYWYRQDPGQGLRLIYYSQIVNDFQKGDIAEGYSVSREKKESFPLTVTSAQKNPTAFYLCASSIAGQGFDSPLHFGNGTRLTVT.

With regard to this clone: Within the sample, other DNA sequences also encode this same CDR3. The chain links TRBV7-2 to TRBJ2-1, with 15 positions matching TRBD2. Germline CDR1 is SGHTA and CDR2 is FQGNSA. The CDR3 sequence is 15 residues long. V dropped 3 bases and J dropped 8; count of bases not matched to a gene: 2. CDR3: CASSLRTSGGDEQFF. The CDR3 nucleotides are TGTGCCAGCAGCTTGCGGACTAGCGGGGGGGATGAGCAGTTCTTC.

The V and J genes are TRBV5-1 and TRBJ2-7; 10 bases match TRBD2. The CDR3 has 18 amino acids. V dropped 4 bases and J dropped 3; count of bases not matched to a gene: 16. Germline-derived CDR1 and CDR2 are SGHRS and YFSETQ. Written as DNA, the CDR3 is TGCGCCAGCAGCCTTGGGGCTAGCGGGGGTTATAAAGGCTACGAGCAGTACTTC. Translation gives CASSLGASGGYKGYEQYF.

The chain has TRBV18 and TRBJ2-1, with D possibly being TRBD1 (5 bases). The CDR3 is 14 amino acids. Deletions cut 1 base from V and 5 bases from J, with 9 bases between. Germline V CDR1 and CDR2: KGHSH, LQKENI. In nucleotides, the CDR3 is TGTGCCAGCTCACCACGGTCAGGGAACAATGAGCAGTTCTTC. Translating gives CASSPRSGNNEQFF.

The CDR3 coding sequence is TGTGCCACCAGTGATTCGAGACAGGGCTCCTACGAGCAGTACTTC. The encoded protein is CATSDSRQGSYEQYF. The chain is built from TRBV24-1 and TRBJ2-7; TRBD1 matches 7 bases. CDR1 and CDR2 (germline): KGHDR, SFDVKD. This CDR3 has 15 amino acids. Unmatched junction bases numbered 3, after V lost 2 bases and J lost 0 bases.

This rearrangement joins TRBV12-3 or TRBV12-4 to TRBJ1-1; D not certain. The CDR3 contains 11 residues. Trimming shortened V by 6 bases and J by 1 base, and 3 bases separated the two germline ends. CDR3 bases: TGTGCCAGCAGGAGGAACACTGAAGCTTTCTTT. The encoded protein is CASRRNTEAFF.

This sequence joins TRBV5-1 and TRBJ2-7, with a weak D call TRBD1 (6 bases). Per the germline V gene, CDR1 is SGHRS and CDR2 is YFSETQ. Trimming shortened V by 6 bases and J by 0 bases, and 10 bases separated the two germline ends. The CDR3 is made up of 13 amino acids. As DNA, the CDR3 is TGCGCCAGCACCGGGACAAACTCCTACGAGCAGTACTTC. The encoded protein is CASTGTNSYEQYF.